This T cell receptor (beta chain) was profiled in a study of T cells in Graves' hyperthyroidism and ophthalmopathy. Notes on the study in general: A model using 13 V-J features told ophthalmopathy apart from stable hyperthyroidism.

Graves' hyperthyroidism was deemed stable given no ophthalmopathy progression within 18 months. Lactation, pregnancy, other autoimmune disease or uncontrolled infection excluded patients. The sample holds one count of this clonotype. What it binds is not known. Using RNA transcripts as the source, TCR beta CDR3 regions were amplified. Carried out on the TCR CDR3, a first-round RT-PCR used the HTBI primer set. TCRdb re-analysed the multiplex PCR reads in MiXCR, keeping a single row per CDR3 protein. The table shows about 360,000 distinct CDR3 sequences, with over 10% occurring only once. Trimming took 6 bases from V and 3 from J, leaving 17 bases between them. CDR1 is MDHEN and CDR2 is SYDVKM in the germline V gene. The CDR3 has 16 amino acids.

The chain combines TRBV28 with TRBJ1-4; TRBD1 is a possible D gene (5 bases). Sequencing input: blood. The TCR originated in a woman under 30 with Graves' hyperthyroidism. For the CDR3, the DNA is TGTGCCAGCAGCCTAATCATCAGGGCCTCTAATGAAAAACTGTTTTTT. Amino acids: CASSLIIRASNEKLFF.